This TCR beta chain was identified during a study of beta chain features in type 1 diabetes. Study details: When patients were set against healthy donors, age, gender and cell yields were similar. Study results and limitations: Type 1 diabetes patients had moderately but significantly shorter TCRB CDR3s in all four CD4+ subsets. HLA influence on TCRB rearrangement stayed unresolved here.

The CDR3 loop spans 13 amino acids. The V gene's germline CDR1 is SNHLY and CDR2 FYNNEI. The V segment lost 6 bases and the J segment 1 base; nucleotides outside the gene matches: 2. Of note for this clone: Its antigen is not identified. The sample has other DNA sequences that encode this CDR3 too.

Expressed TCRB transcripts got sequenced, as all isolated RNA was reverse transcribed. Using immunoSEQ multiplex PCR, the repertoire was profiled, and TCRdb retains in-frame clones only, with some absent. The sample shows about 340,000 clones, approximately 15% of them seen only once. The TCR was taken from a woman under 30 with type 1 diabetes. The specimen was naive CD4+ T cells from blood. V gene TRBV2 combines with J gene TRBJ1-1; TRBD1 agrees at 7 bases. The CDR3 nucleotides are TGTGCCAGCAGGGGACAGCCGAACACTGAAGCTTTCTTT. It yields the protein CASRGQPNTEAFF.